The rows below give T cell receptor beta chains drawn from one sample of a study of T cell responses to AZD1222 COVID-19 vaccine. TCRdb's table, derived via immunoSEQ multiplex PCR, lists solely in-frame clones and lacks some. The table lists some 120,000 clones, around 90% of them singletons. The material was peripheral blood, obtained on day 0 of AZD1222 vaccination. These receptors were taken from an adult in good health. CDR3s include the opening cysteine and the closing phenylalanine or tryptophan. Fields, in order: clone size, D gene, V gene, J gene, CDR3 DNA, CDR3 protein. A D gene is named only where the DNA matches it firmly. Rows may omit the clone size; those that give it use once, few, many or a size class.

.,.,TRBV6-5,TRBJ2-5,TGTGCCAGCAGTCAGCCGGAACGGGAGACCCAGTACTTC,CASSQPERETQYF
once,.,TRBV11-3,TRBJ2-5,TGTGCCAGCAGCCAAAACGGGGCAGAGACCCAGTACTTC,CASSQNGAETQYF
once,.,TRBV19,TRBJ2-1,TGTGCCAGTAGTATTCGGGTATACAATGAGCAGTTCTTC,CASSIRVYNEQFF
.,.,TRBV2,TRBJ1-1,TGTGCCAGCAGTCCAGGGCTAGGGAACACTGAAGCTTTCTTT,CASSPGLGNTEAFF
.,.,TRBV20-1,TRBJ1-1,TGCAGTGCTAGTGGAGTTAACGTCGAGGTTGAAGCTTTCTTT,CSASGVNVEVEAFF
.,.,TRBV19,TRBJ1-3,TGTGCCAGTAGTATAGGCCGGCGTTGGGCTTTCTCTGGAAACACCATATATTTT,CASSIGRRWAFSGNTIYF
.,.,TRBV19,TRBJ1-5,TGTGCCAGTAGCACAGTGGGCAGGGGAAGCAATCAGCCCCAGCATTTT,CASSTVGRGSNQPQHF
.,TRBD1,TRBV11-2,TRBJ2-7,TGTGCCAGCAGTCTAGACAGGGCCTACGAGCAGTACTTC,CASSLDRAYEQYF
.,.,TRBV2,TRBJ2-5,TGTGCCAGCAGTGCGGGCTTAGAAGAGACCCAGTACTTC,CASSAGLEETQYF
.,.,TRBV15,TRBJ2-3,TGTGCCACCAGCAGGACAGTGCAGACAGATACGCAGTATTTT,CATSRTVQTDTQYF
.,TRBD2,TRBV5-8,TRBJ2-1,TGTGCCAGCAGCCTGCGGGGGGCTTTATACAATGAGCAGTTCTTC,CASSLRGALYNEQFF
.,.,TRBV16,TRBJ1-6,TGTGCCAGCAGCCAATCGTGGGGATCGAATTCACCCCTCCACTTT,CASSQSWGSNSPLHF
.,.,TRBV5-8,TRBJ1-4,TGTGCCAGCAGCTTGGCGCGGACCCCGGATAATGAAAAACTGTTTTTT,CASSLARTPDNEKLFF
.,TRBD1,TRBV28,TRBJ1-4,TGTGCCAGCAGGGACAGGCCCGACGAAAAACTGTTTTTT,CASRDRPDEKLFF
.,.,TRBV20-1,TRBJ1-4,TGCAGTGCTAGTGCAGGGTCCCCTGAAAAACTGTTTTTT,CSASAGSPEKLFF
.,.,TRBV19,TRBJ2-7,TGTGCCAGTAGTATCCAGGGTTTCTACGAGCAGTACTTC,CASSIQGFYEQYF
.,.,TRBV12-3/TRBV12-4,TRBJ2-3,TGTGCCAGCAGTAAATTAGATACGCAGTATTTT,CASSKLDTQYF
few,.,TRBV11-1,TRBJ2-1,TGTGCCAGCACCCCCCTGCGAGACAATGAGCAGTTCTTC,CASTPLRDNEQFF
.,.,TRBV25-1,TRBJ1-1,TGTGCCAGCAGTGAGATTGGTCGGGGTGAAGCTTTCTTT,CASSEIGRGEAFF
.,TRBD1,TRBV4-1,TRBJ2-3,TGCGCCAGCAGCCAAGGGTGGGACAGGGCCCCCACAGATACGCAGTATTTT,CASSQGWDRAPTDTQYF
.,.,TRBV5-1,TRBJ1-5,TGCGCCAGCAGCTTGGATTCCGAGGGGCAGCCCCAGCATTTT,CASSLDSEGQPQHF
.,TRBD1,TRBV5-4,TRBJ2-3,TGTGCCAGCAGCTCACGGACAGGCCGGAGCACAGATACGCAGTATTTT,CASSSRTGRSTDTQYF
.,.,TRBV27,TRBJ2-6,TGTGCCAGCTCGAATATGCTAGCTGGGGCCAACGTCCTGACTTTC,CASSNMLAGANVLTF
.,.,TRBV18,TRBJ1-2,TGTGCCAGCTCACCAGTGGGGGAATCGGGCTATGGCTACACCTTC,CASSPVGESGYGYTF
.,.,TRBV6-6,TRBJ2-3,TGTGCCAGCAGTTACTCGAGCCCAGATACGCAGTATTTT,CASSYSSPDTQYF
.,.,TRBV28,TRBJ2-7,TGTGCCAGCAGTTTCCCCGGGACGCTCTCCTACGAGCAGTACTTC,CASSFPGTLSYEQYF
.,.,TRBV19,TRBJ1-1,TGTGCCAGTAGTACTGGACACAGAGCTTTCTTT,CASSTGHRAFF
.,.,TRBV2,TRBJ1-1,TGTGCCAGCCTCCGATTGGACACTGAAGCTTTCTTT,CASLRLDTEAFF
.,.,TRBV6-2/TRBV6-3,TRBJ2-3,TGTGCCAGCAGTCTCCGGGGGGCCCCCACAGATACGCAGTATTTT,CASSLRGAPTDTQYF
.,TRBD1,TRBV5-1,TRBJ1-4,TGCGCCAGCAGCTTGGACAGGGGTGAGGAAAAACTGTTTTTT,CASSLDRGEEKLFF
.,.,TRBV12-3/TRBV12-4,TRBJ1-1,TGTGCCAGCAGCTCGTACCGGGCTGAAGCTTTCTTT,CASSSYRAEAFF
.,.,TRBV7-2,TRBJ1-5,TGTGCCAGCAGGGGCCTAGGGGGTCAGCCCCAGCATTTT,CASRGLGGQPQHF
once,.,TRBV5-4,TRBJ1-1,TGTGCCAGCAGCTTGGGACGGCAGGTGGTGAACACTGAAGCTTTCTTT,CASSLGRQVVNTEAFF
.,TRBD2,TRBV5-4,TRBJ2-1,TGTGCCAGCAGCTCGGCCCCTAGCGGGGGGACTTTCTACAATGAGCAGTTCTTC,CASSSAPSGGTFYNEQFF
.,.,TRBV28,TRBJ1-6,TGTGCCAGCAGTTTAAACACGCATTCACCCCTCCACTTT,CASSLNTHSPLHF
.,.,TRBV18,TRBJ2-6,TGTGCCAGCTCCCCCACAGTCTCTGGGGCCAACGTCCTGACTTTC,CASSPTVSGANVLTF
once,TRBD1,TRBV12-3/TRBV12-4,TRBJ1-6,TGTGCCAGCAGTTGGACAGGGTACTCACCCCTCCACTTT,CASSWTGYSPLHF
.,TRBD2,TRBV12-5,TRBJ2-3,TGTGCTAGTGGCCCTAGCGGGGGCGCAGATACGCAGTATTTT,CASGPSGGADTQYF
once,TRBD1,TRBV7-2,TRBJ1-5,TGTGCCAGCAGCTTAACCGGGACAGGGAATCAGCCCCAGCATTTT,CASSLTGTGNQPQHF
.,.,TRBV5-6,TRBJ1-5,TGTGCCAGCAGCCGTCTCGCGATGGGAGGGCAGCCCCAGCATTTT,CASSRLAMGGQPQHF
.,TRBD2,TRBV30,TRBJ2-1,TGTGCCTGGAGCCGGGGGGGCCCGAATGAGCAGTTCTTC,CAWSRGGPNEQFF
.,.,TRBV5-8,TRBJ1-6,TGTGCCAGCACTCGCACCTATAATTCACCCCTCCACTTT,CASTRTYNSPLHF
.,TRBD1,TRBV28,TRBJ2-5,TGTGCCAGCAGCCTCCCGCAAGGGGGCCGGGAGACCCAGTACTTC,CASSLPQGGRETQYF